Shown below are 26 T cell receptor beta chains from a single sample sequenced in a study of T cells after yellow fever vaccination. TCRdb reprocessed the 5' RACE reads with MiXCR, giving one entry per CDR3 protein. The table records 100,000 to 150,000 distinct CDR3 sequences, roughly 8.2% of them present only once. Sequencing was performed on CD8+ T cells sorted from PBMCs, taken on the day of the yellow fever booster vaccination. The receptors were gathered from a man aged 18-30 years who received the YFV17D yellow fever vaccine.

This clonotype was seen only a few times. CDR3 sequence reads: CSARDLQGSNEKLFF. In DNA form, the CDR3 reads TGCAGTGCTAGGGACCTCCAGGGATCTAATGAAAAACTGTTTTTT. The chain combines TRBV20-1 with TRBJ1-4, with a possible D match to TRBD1 (5 bases). V dropped 3 bases and J dropped 3 bases, with 14 bases sitting between them. This CDR3 region has 15 residues. From germline, CDR1 is DFQATT and CDR2 SNEGSKA (reference sequence).

There are many counts of this clonotype. The V gene is TRBV27, the J gene TRBJ2-7, with a weak D call TRBD2 (7 bases). V was shortened by 4 bases and J by 5 bases, with 12 bases between the two germline ends. Per germline, CDR1 MNHEY and CDR2 SMNVEV (reference sequence). The CDR3 extends over 13 amino acids. CDR3 protein: CASSSGGSHEQYF. Here the CDR3 DNA reads TGTGCCAGCAGTTCGGGGGGCAGCCACGAGCAGTACTTC.

V and J are TRBV7-2 and TRBJ2-3; weak D call: TRBD1 (6 bases). CDR1 is SGHTA and CDR2 is FQGNSA in the germline V gene. This CDR3 has 13 residues. V lost 6 bases, J lost 3 bases, and 10 bases lay in between. CDR3 amino acids: CASRPGETDTQYF. Here the CDR3 DNA reads TGTGCCAGCAGGCCAGGGGAGACAGATACGCAGTATTTT.

This clonotype was seen a few times. This chain links TRBV20-1 with TRBJ2-7; D unclear. CDR1 and CDR2 (germline): DFQATT, SNEGSKA (reference sequence). The V and J ends lost 1 base and 6 bases respectively, with 13 bases between them. CDR3 length equals 13 residues. The CDR3 reads CSARGYPPPEQYF. The CDR3 DNA is TGCAGTGCTAGAGGGTATCCCCCTCCCGAGCAGTACTTC.

The chain links TRBV20-1 to TRBJ1-2; maybe TRBD1 (6 bases). V lost 5 bases and J lost 8, with 24 bases in between. This CDR3 region has 15 residues. The germline V gene encodes CDR1 DFQATT and CDR2 SNEGSKA (reference sequence). DNA of the CDR3: TGCAGTGCTGTGGGGCCCGAAGGGGGTGTTTGGGGCTACACCTTC. Translation: CSAVGPEGGVWGYTF.

Many counts were recorded for this clonotype. J is TRBJ1-5 and V is TRBV6-2 or TRBV6-3; TRBD1 aligns across 8 bases. The V and J ends lost 9 bases and 4 bases, in that order; junction bases with no gene match: 11. Germline CDR1 and CDR2: MNHEY and SVGEGT. The CDR3 contains 15 residues. CDR3 region: CASLGQGRGNQPQHF. The CDR3 nucleotides read TGTGCCAGTCTCGGACAGGGCCGAGGTAATCAGCCCCAGCATTTT.

The gene calls are TRBV3-1 and TRBJ2-3; 10 positions match TRBD2. CDR1 is LGHDT and CDR2 is YNNKEL in the germline V gene (reference sequence). CDR3 length: 16 residues. Trimming removed 6 bases from V and 2 bases from J; junction bases left unmatched: 8. The DNA of the CDR3 is TGTGCCAGCAGGACCGGACTAGCGGCGAACACAGATACGCAGTATTTT. It specifies CASRTGLAANTDTQYF.

This chain uses TRBV5-1 with TRBJ1-1; D is possibly TRBD1 (5 bases). Trimming removed 0 bases at V and 0 bases at J, with 15 bases between. This CDR3 has 17 residues. Germline V gene sequence: CDR1 SGHRS, CDR2 YFSETQ. CDR3 in amino acids: CASSLAGREYLNTEAFF. The CDR3 nucleotides are TGCGCCAGCAGCTTGGCAGGGCGGGAGTACCTGAACACTGAAGCTTTCTTT.

The chain links TRBV6-1 to TRBJ2-3, with D possibly being TRBD1 or TRBD2 (5 bases each). The CDR3 runs 15 residues. Trimming removed 1 base at V and 6 bases at J, with 14 bases between. Germline loops: CDR1 MNHNS, CDR2 SASEGT. CDR3 residues: CASSEGPGRADTQYF. CDR3 nucleotide sequence: TGTGCCAGCAGTGAAGGGCCGGGGCGCGCGGATACGCAGTATTTT.

Ten or more counts support this clonotype. The chain has TRBV12-3 or TRBV12-4 and TRBJ1-2; 7 nucleotides align to TRBD1. Trimming cost V 6 bases and J 0 bases; bases outside gene matches: 1. The CDR3 runs to 13 residues. The CDR3 DNA is TGTGCCAGCAGGGGGACAGCTAACTATGGCTACACCTTC. Translating gives CASRGTANYGYTF.

Here the CDR3 reads CASSYRTGVDQPQHF. The CDR3, as DNA: TGCGCCAGCAGCTACAGGACAGGGGTGGATCAGCCCCAGCATTTT. The J gene is TRBJ1-5, the V gene TRBV4-1; 9 bases map to TRBD1. After removal of 5 bases from V and 5 bases from J, the junction contained 7 bases not matched to a gene. Germline loops: CDR1 MGHRA, CDR2 YSYEKL. The CDR3 sequence is 15 residues long.

This chain links TRBV7-2 with TRBJ1-1; D may be TRBD1 (5 bases). This CDR3 spans 16 amino acids. CDR1 is SGHTA, CDR2 FQGNSA, per germline. Trimming cost V 4 bases and J 1 base, with 16 bases left between them. The CDR3: CASSSEWGRANTEAFF. CDR3 coding DNA: TGTGCCAGCAGCTCCGAGTGGGGCAGGGCGAACACTGAAGCTTTCTTT.

Only a few counts were recorded for this clonotype. V gene TRBV6-5 combines with J gene TRBJ2-1, with unresolved D. Germline-derived CDR1 and CDR2 are MNHEY and SVGAGI. Trimming pared 1 base from V and 2 bases from J, leaving 15 bases between. This CDR3 spans 17 amino acids. The CDR3 reads CASSYYDPSPTYNEQFF. The CDR3 DNA reads TGTGCCAGCAGTTACTATGATCCCTCCCCTACCTACAATGAGCAGTTCTTC.

J is TRBJ2-7 and V is TRBV12-3 or TRBV12-4, with D perhaps assigned TRBD1 or TRBD2 (5 bases each). V lost 3 bases and J lost 2, with 14 bases in between. The CDR3 consists of 15 residues. The CDR3 DNA reads as TGTGCCAGCAGTTTTGGGGGACCCTCTCCCTACGAGCAGTACTTC. Amino acids: CASSFGGPSPYEQYF.

This clonotype was seen a few times. The CDR3: CASSLDGGLAGFSYNEQFF. In DNA form, the CDR3 reads TGTGCCAGCAGCTTGGACGGGGGACTAGCGGGATTCTCCTACAATGAGCAGTTCTTC. The genes are TRBV5-5 and TRBJ2-1; 13 bases fit TRBD2. The length of the CDR3 is 19 residues. V was clipped by 0 bases and J by 0 bases; unmatched bases: 6. The germline CDR1 and CDR2 sequences are SGHKS and YYEKEE (reference sequence).

This clonotype was detected ten times or more. The genes are TRBV30 and TRBJ2-5; D might be TRBD1 (6 bases). There are 13 residues in the CDR3. The V gene lost 2 bases and the J gene lost 3 bases, with 10 bases spanning the gap. Germline CDR1 reads GTSNPN; CDR2 reads SVGIG (reference sequence). CDR3 sequence (DNA): TGTGCCTGGAGTTTACAGGGAGAAGAGACCCAGTACTTC. This encodes CAWSLQGEETQYF.

The chain is built from TRBV4-3 and TRBJ2-7; D remains ambiguous. The CDR3 spans 10 residues. Germline V CDR1 and CDR2: LGHNA, YSLEER. V lost 8 bases to trimming and J lost 9 bases, with 11 bases between them. The CDR3 region is CASGPSGQYF. In DNA, the CDR3 is TGCGCCAGCGGCCCATCGGGGCAGTACTTC.

V and J are TRBV7-9 and TRBJ1-1; the D is unclear. Trimming cost V 2 bases and J 1 base, with 14 bases left between them. The CDR3 extends over 16 amino acids. Germline lookup yields CDR1 SEHNR and CDR2 FQNEAQ (reference sequence). The CDR3 here is CASSLSGRHRNTEAFF. In DNA form, the CDR3 reads TGTGCCAGCAGCTTATCAGGCAGACACCGGAACACTGAAGCTTTCTTT. Variable domain in full (rest from reference TRBV7-9 and TRBJ1-1): DTGVSQNPRHKITKRGQNVTFRCDPISEHNRLYWYRQTLGQGPEFLTYFQNEAQLEKSRLLSDRFSAERPKGSFSTLEIQRTEQGDSAMYLCASSLSGRHRNTEAFFGQGTRLTVV.

This clonotype was observed at least ten times. The gene calls are TRBV4-3 and TRBJ2-7, with 8 bases aligning to TRBD1. Germline V gives CDR1 LGHNA, CDR2 YSLEER. V shed 3 bases and J 6 bases; nucleotides not matched to a gene: 10. The length of the CDR3 is 15 residues. The CDR3 is CASSQDRDRFFEQYV. CDR3 DNA: TGCGCCAGCAGCCAGGATCGGGACAGGTTTTTCGAGCAGTACGTC.

This clonotype was seen only a few times. The chain has TRBV3-1 and TRBJ2-2, with 8 bases aligning to TRBD2. The trim removed 2 bases at V and 4 bases at J, leaving 3 bases unmatched. The germline CDR1 and CDR2 sequences are LGHDT and YNNKEL (reference sequence). This CDR3 region has 15 residues. As DNA, the CDR3 is TGTGCCAGCAGCCAACCGGGGGGGGGCACCGGGGAGCTGTTTTTT. Translating gives CASSQPGGGTGELFF.

This chain links TRBV4-2 with TRBJ2-7; D remains ambiguous. Germline V gene data show CDR1 as LGHNA and CDR2 as YNFKEQ. The CDR3 has 13 amino acids. The V gene lost 0 bases and the J gene lost 4 bases, with 7 bases spanning the gap. This CDR3 reads CASSQDSTYEQYF. The CDR3 nucleotides are TGTGCCAGCAGCCAAGATTCCACGTACGAGCAGTACTTC.

This clonotype was counted many times. The chain recombines TRBV7-8 with TRBJ2-7, with TRBD1 as a possible D gene (6 bases). Germline V gene lookup returns CDR1 SGHVS and CDR2 FQNEAQ. The CDR3 is made up of 16 amino acids. Deletions cut 4 bases from V and 1 base from J, with 17 bases between. The CDR3: CASSSPIQGNSYEQYF. The CDR3 region has the DNA TGTGCCAGCAGCTCACCGATACAGGGAAATTCCTACGAGCAGTACTTC.

In this sample, this clonotype turned up a few times. V and J are TRBV29-1 and TRBJ2-5; TRBD1 matches 9 bases. The CDR3 spans 15 residues. CDR1 is SQVTM and CDR2 is ANQGSEA in the germline V gene. V shed 5 bases and J 3 bases; nucleotides not matched to a gene: 10. CDR3 sequence reads: CSVQGTGQGEETQYF. CDR3 in DNA: TGCAGCGTTCAAGGGACAGGGCAGGGGGAAGAGACCCAGTACTTC. Drawing the rest from reference TRBV29-1 and TRBJ2-5, the complete variable domain is SAVISQKPSRDICQRGTSLTIQCQVDSQVTMMFWYRQQPGQSLTLIATANQGSEATYESGFVIDKFPISRPNLTFSTLTVSNMSPEDSSIYLCSVQGTGQGEETQYFGPGTRLLVL.

This clonotype was observed a handful of times. V and J are TRBV12-3 or TRBV12-4 and TRBJ1-5; a possible D gene is TRBD1 (6 bases). The ends were cut back, 5 bases at V and 4 bases at J, with 12 bases in the middle. The CDR3 extends over 14 amino acids. The CDR3 nucleotides are TGTGCCAGCAGTGAGGGGACACCGAATCAGCCCCAGCATTTT. As protein: CASSEGTPNQPQHF.

The chain is built from TRBV9 and TRBJ2-3, with 8 bases fitting TRBD2. Trimming took 4 bases from V and 4 from J; bases not matched to a gene: 8. Germline CDR1 SGDLS, CDR2 YYNGEE. The CDR3 sequence is 15 residues long. This CDR3 reads CASSPPAGGSDTQYF. CDR3 nucleotide sequence: TGTGCCAGCAGCCCCCCCGCGGGGGGTTCAGATACGCAGTATTTT.

This clonotype was counted only a few times. The chain has TRBV27 and TRBJ2-5, with 11 bases aligning to TRBD2. V shed 5 bases, J shed 5 bases, and the junction held 7 bases outside the gene matches. The CDR3 runs 15 residues. Germline V gene sequence: CDR1 MNHEY, CDR2 SMNVEV (reference sequence). CDR3 in amino acids: CASSASGGFIETQYF. CDR3 nucleotides: TGTGCCAGCAGTGCTAGCGGGGGGTTTATTGAGACCCAGTACTTC.